This T cell receptor (beta chain) was found in a study of vaccination effects on CD4 cells after COVID-19. Here immunoSEQ multiplex PCR was the method, and the copy in TCRdb shows in-frame clones only, minus some. The data contain some 20,000 clones, around two thirds of them seen just once; the ten biggest clones take up less than 20%. The ViraFEST assay expanded antigen-specific CD4+ T cells with viral peptide pools before sequencing. Culturing for 9 to 10 days preceded CD4+ T cell isolation. Supplemented with around 11 IU/ml IL-2 and roughly 10 ug/ml peptides, around 2 million PBMC per well were kept in culture. The V gene lost 5 bases and the J gene lost 1 base, with 29 bases spanning the gap. Germline V gene lookup returns CDR1 SGHNT and CDR2 YENEEA. The CDR3 has 20 residues. About this clone: Its specificity is unknown.

Sequencing used CD4+ T cells from PBMCs cultured with HCoV-229E spike peptides, obtained before COVID-19 vaccination. The chain couples TRBV11-3 to TRBJ1-1, with D perhaps matching TRBD1 (6 bases). The TCR comes from a human donor who received a COVID-19 vaccine. The CDR3 DNA sequence: TGTGCCAGCAGCCCGACAGGTTACTTACGGCCGGTGGGTTGGAACACTGAAGCTTTCTTT. Protein sequence: CASSPTGYLRPVGWNTEAFF.